These 8 T cell receptor beta chains came from one sample sequenced in a study of patients and donors after allogeneic stem cell transplantation. Each CDR3 protein is one row after TCRdb ran MiXCR on the RT-PCR reads. Among 11,000 or so distinct CDR3 sequences listed, roughly a quarter were seen once. The source material was blood, either unsorted or a sorted T cell fraction (not recorded which). These receptors all come from a human donor who was either an allogeneic HSCT recipient or a stem cell or donor lymphocyte infusion donor (not recorded which). It is not recorded whose cells these are; they may come from a transplant donor.

In its sample, this clonotype was seen a few times. The gene calls are TRBV12-3 or TRBV12-4 and TRBJ1-5, with D possibly TRBD1 on 5 matching bases. The V and J ends lost 4 bases and 0 bases respectively, with 10 bases between them. The CDR3 loop spans 15 amino acids. CDR3 residues: CASSSDTLSNQPQHF. The DNA for the CDR3 is TGTGCCAGCAGTTCGGACACTCTTAGCAATCAGCCCCAGCATTTT.

J is TRBJ1-3 and V is TRBV6-5; no clear D gene. V was pared by 2 bases and J by 1 base, with 18 bases between. Looked up from germline, CDR1 is MNHEY and CDR2 is SVGAGI. This CDR3 spans 18 amino acids. CDR3 DNA sequence: TGTGCCAGCAGTTACGCCTCCGGGAGCCGAACATCTGGAAACACCATATATTTT. This translates into CASSYASGSRTSGNTIYF.

This clonotype turned up a few times. The chain links TRBV28 to TRBJ2-7; TRBD1 matches 9 bases. The trim removed 5 bases at V and 4 bases at J, leaving 6 bases unmatched. The CDR3 sequence is 14 residues long. In germline, CDR1 is MDHEN, CDR2 SYDVKM. DNA for the CDR3: TGTGCCAGCAGTAGGGACAGGGAAATATACGAGCAGTACTTC. Its protein is CASSRDREIYEQYF.

This clonotype was seen repeatedly, ten times or more. This chain joins TRBV7-9 and TRBJ2-5, with D perhaps matching TRBD2 (7 bases). The CDR3 length is 14 residues. Germline V gene sequence: CDR1 SEHNR, CDR2 FQNEAQ (reference sequence). V was clipped by 3 bases and J by 4 bases, with 12 bases between them. CDR3 amino acids: CASSFEGGVETQYF. For the CDR3, the DNA is TGTGCCAGCAGCTTCGAGGGGGGGGTAGAGACCCAGTACTTC. The full variable domain, with the rest looked up from reference TRBV7-9 and TRBJ2-5, is DTGVSQNPRHKITKRGQNVTFRCDPISEHNRLYWYRQTLGQGPEFLTYFQNEAQLEKSRLLSDRFSAERPKGSFSTLEIQRTEQGDSAMYLCASSFEGGVETQYFGPGTRLLVL.

The chain couples TRBV12-3 or TRBV12-4 to TRBJ2-6; 8 bases align to TRBD1. V lost 8 bases, J lost 4 bases, and 13 bases stayed unmatched. The CDR3 length is 17 residues. The CDR3 protein is CASPSGNRGAGANVLTF. Here the CDR3 DNA reads TGTGCCAGCCCTAGTGGCAACAGGGGGGCCGGGGCCAACGTCCTGACTTTC.

This clonotype is judged medium-sized (0.01 to 0.1%). The chain links TRBV5-1 to TRBJ1-1; no clear D gene. The CDR3 totals 14 residues. V lost 0 bases, J lost 1 base, and 7 bases lay in between. Germline-derived CDR1 and CDR2 are SGHRS and YFSETQ. The CDR3 bases are TGCGCCAGCAGCTTGGCCCGTCGGAACACTGAAGCTTTCTTT. It translates to CASSLARRNTEAFF.

The J gene is TRBJ2-1, the V gene TRBV28; the match to TRBD2 covers 15 bases. Germline loops: CDR1 MDHEN, CDR2 SYDVKM. J gave up 7 bases and V 3 bases, and 4 bases lay outside the gene matches. The length of the CDR3 is 16 residues. The CDR3 bases are TGTGCCAGCAGTTTGAGGGGACTAGCGGGAGGAAATGAGCAGTTCTTC. Protein product: CASSLRGLAGGNEQFF.

Worth noting for this clonotype: A read error may produce the germline difference seen at one junction end. The chain has TRBV20-1 and TRBJ1-3; no clear D gene. Germline CDR1 is DFQATT and CDR2 is SNEGSKA (reference sequence). The CDR3 is made up of 11 amino acids. The CDR3 DNA reads TGCAGTGCGGTAACTGGGAACACCATATATTTT. This encodes CSAVTGNTIYF.